The rows below give T cell receptor beta chains drawn from one sample of a study of OX40 agonist ivuxolimab in advanced cancers. Sequencing was performed with immunoSEQ multiplex PCR; in TCRdb, only in-frame clones are kept and a portion is missing. This sample yields approximately 19,000 clones, of which roughly 87% are seen a single time; around 48% belongs to the top ten. Sequencing was performed on CD4+ or CD8+ T cells sorted from blood, taken in a trial of the OX40 agonist ivuxolimab. The source of these receptors is an adult with an advanced solid tumor such as melanoma, head and neck, liver or kidney cancer. Both conserved end residues are part of each CDR3. Fields, in order: CDR3 protein, CDR3 DNA, clone size, D gene, V gene, J gene. D genes are given only for firm matches. The size entry is marked missing in some rows and otherwise reads once, few, many or a size class.

CDR3aa: CASRGRGDRSSAQHF
CDR3nt: TGTGCCAGCAGGGGCAGGGGGGACCGCTCATCGGCCCAGCATTTT
abundance: .
d_gene: TRBD1
v_gene: TRBV6-5
j_gene: TRBJ1-5

CDR3aa: CASSQREPATDTQYF
CDR3nt: TGCGCCAGCAGCCAACGGGAGCCAGCCACAGATACGCAGTATTTT
abundance: .
d_gene: .
v_gene: TRBV4-1
j_gene: TRBJ2-3

CDR3aa: CASSLRREGLFTDTQYF
CDR3nt: TGTGCCAGCAGCTTAAGGCGGGAGGGCCTATTTACAGATACGCAGTATTTT
abundance: .
d_gene: TRBD2
v_gene: TRBV7-9
j_gene: TRBJ2-3

CDR3aa: CASSPLLRGHTDTQYF
CDR3nt: TGTGCCAGCAGCCCTCTCCTGAGGGGCCACACAGATACGCAGTATTTT
abundance: .
d_gene: .
v_gene: TRBV7-9
j_gene: TRBJ2-3

CDR3aa: CASSRGAGSFELTF
CDR3nt: TGTGCCAGCAGCCGGGGGGCAGGGTCGTTTGAGCTCACCTTC
abundance: .
d_gene: .
v_gene: TRBV7-6
j_gene: TRBJ1-2

CDR3aa: CASSSGTGSGDTQYF
CDR3nt: TGTGCCAGCAGTTCCGGGACAGGGAGCGGGGATACGCAGTATTTT
abundance: .
d_gene: TRBD1
v_gene: TRBV5-8
j_gene: TRBJ2-3

CDR3aa: CASSLGLAGTDRTRSNTGELFF
CDR3nt: TGTGCCAGCAGCTTAGGACTAGCGGGCACCGACCGTACCCGATCGAACACCGGGGAGCTGTTTTTT
abundance: .
d_gene: TRBD2
v_gene: TRBV7-6
j_gene: TRBJ2-2

CDR3aa: CASRMGVAGQPQHF
CDR3nt: TGTGCCAGCCGGATGGGGGTTGCCGGTCAGCCCCAGCATTTT
abundance: once
d_gene: .
v_gene: TRBV27
j_gene: TRBJ1-5

CDR3aa: CASSHRQGLDEKLFF
CDR3nt: TGTGCCAGCAGCCACCGACAGGGGTTGGACGAAAAACTGTTTTTT
abundance: .
d_gene: TRBD1
v_gene: TRBV5-6
j_gene: TRBJ1-4

CDR3aa: CASGSTPRGYTF
CDR3nt: TGTGCCAGCGGGTCGACCCCTAGGGGCTACACCTTC
abundance: .
d_gene: .
v_gene: TRBV9
j_gene: TRBJ1-2

CDR3aa: CASSSAGVPLNEQFF
CDR3nt: TGTGCCAGCAGTTCAGCGGGAGTCCCTCTCAATGAGCAGTTCTTC
abundance: .
d_gene: TRBD2
v_gene: TRBV27
j_gene: TRBJ2-1

CDR3aa: CASRPSTDTQYF
CDR3nt: TGTGCCAGCAGACCTAGCACAGATACGCAGTATTTT
abundance: .
d_gene: .
v_gene: TRBV28
j_gene: TRBJ2-3

CDR3aa: CASSAPRQTYEQYF
CDR3nt: TGTGCCAGCAGCGCCCCGAGACAGACCTACGAGCAGTACTTC
abundance: .
d_gene: .
v_gene: TRBV7-9
j_gene: TRBJ2-7

CDR3aa: CASSTAGATNEKLFF
CDR3nt: TGTGCCAGCAGTACCGCCGGAGCAACTAATGAAAAACTGTTTTTT
abundance: once
d_gene: .
v_gene: TRBV6-5
j_gene: TRBJ1-4

CDR3aa: CASSTPGGRNTIYF
CDR3nt: TGTGCCAGCAGCACCCCCGGGGGAAGAAACACCATATATTTT
abundance: .
d_gene: .
v_gene: TRBV7-2
j_gene: TRBJ1-3

CDR3aa: CSVDGTSGRGDTDTQYF
CDR3nt: TGCAGCGTCGATGGGACTAGCGGGAGAGGAGACACAGATACGCAGTATTTT
abundance: .
d_gene: TRBD2
v_gene: TRBV29-1
j_gene: TRBJ2-3

CDR3aa: CASSSRIYNEQFF
CDR3nt: TGTGCCAGCAGTTCCCGGATCTACAATGAGCAGTTCTTC
abundance: once
d_gene: .
v_gene: TRBV27
j_gene: TRBJ2-1

CDR3aa: CASSIVSGTVGYTF
CDR3nt: TGTGCCAGTAGTATAGTATCGGGGACCGTCGGCTACACCTTC
abundance: .
d_gene: .
v_gene: TRBV19
j_gene: TRBJ1-2

CDR3aa: CASSLSSYEQYF
CDR3nt: TGTGCCAGCAGCTTGAGCTCCTACGAGCAGTACTTC
abundance: .
d_gene: .
v_gene: TRBV5-4
j_gene: TRBJ2-7

CDR3aa: CASSFGTSQLDTQYF
CDR3nt: TGTGCCAGCAGCTTCGGGACTAGTCAGTTAGATACGCAGTATTTT
abundance: .
d_gene: TRBD2
v_gene: TRBV5-8
j_gene: TRBJ2-3

CDR3aa: CASRKGGEWEPQHF
CDR3nt: TGCGCCAGCAGGAAGGGGGGGGAGTGGGAGCCCCAGCATTTT
abundance: .
d_gene: .
v_gene: TRBV10-2
j_gene: TRBJ1-5

CDR3aa: CASSIPRDTGELFF
CDR3nt: TGTGCCAGTAGTATACCCAGGGACACCGGGGAGCTGTTTTTT
abundance: .
d_gene: .
v_gene: TRBV19
j_gene: TRBJ2-2

CDR3aa: CASSYGLGEQYF
CDR3nt: TGTGCCAGCAGTTACGGGCTGGGCGAGCAGTACTTC
abundance: .
d_gene: .
v_gene: TRBV6-5
j_gene: TRBJ2-7

CDR3aa: CASSQGGQFYNEQFF
CDR3nt: TGTGCCAGCAGCCAAGGGGGACAGTTCTACAATGAGCAGTTCTTC
abundance: .
d_gene: TRBD1
v_gene: TRBV4-2
j_gene: TRBJ2-1

CDR3aa: CASSPLLDLSSYNEQFF
CDR3nt: TGTGCCAGCAGCCCTCTCCTAGACCTTAGCTCCTACAATGAGCAGTTCTTC
abundance: .
d_gene: .
v_gene: TRBV9
j_gene: TRBJ2-1

CDR3aa: CATSRVVADTQYF
CDR3nt: TGTGCCACCAGCAGAGTCGTCGCAGATACGCAGTATTTT
abundance: .
d_gene: .
v_gene: TRBV15
j_gene: TRBJ2-3

CDR3aa: CASSRPTAEDHEQYF
CDR3nt: TGTGCCAGCAGCCGACCAACCGCGGAAGACCACGAGCAGTACTTC
abundance: .
d_gene: .
v_gene: TRBV7-9
j_gene: TRBJ2-7

CDR3aa: CASSQGGQPQHF
CDR3nt: TGCGCCAGCAGCCAAGGGGGACAGCCCCAGCATTTT
abundance: once
d_gene: .
v_gene: TRBV4-1
j_gene: TRBJ1-5

CDR3aa: CASSKDLPPYEQYF
CDR3nt: TGTGCCAGCAGCAAGGACTTACCCCCCTACGAGCAGTACTTC
abundance: .
d_gene: .
v_gene: TRBV9
j_gene: TRBJ2-7

CDR3aa: CASSLEGDEQYF
CDR3nt: TGCGCCAGCAGCTTGGAAGGGGACGAGCAGTACTTC
abundance: .
d_gene: .
v_gene: TRBV5-1
j_gene: TRBJ2-7

CDR3aa: CASSSRSSGEDTQYF
CDR3nt: TGTGCCAGCAGCTCAAGATCTAGCGGAGAAGATACGCAGTATTTT
abundance: .
d_gene: TRBD2
v_gene: TRBV9
j_gene: TRBJ2-3

CDR3aa: CASSLGTGSYEQYF
CDR3nt: TGTGCTAGCAGCTTAGGAACGGGGTCCTACGAGCAGTACTTC
abundance: few
d_gene: .
v_gene: TRBV7-7
j_gene: TRBJ2-7

CDR3aa: CAGRERVGGNSYNEQFF
CDR3nt: TGCGCCGGCAGAGAGCGGGTCGGGGGTAACTCCTACAATGAGCAGTTCTTC
abundance: .
d_gene: .
v_gene: TRBV4-3
j_gene: TRBJ2-1

CDR3aa: CASSLTSGSSDTQYF
CDR3nt: TGTGCCAGCAGCCTGACTAGCGGGAGTTCAGATACGCAGTATTTT
abundance: .
d_gene: TRBD2
v_gene: TRBV7-9
j_gene: TRBJ2-3

CDR3aa: CASSYGAGWEAFF
CDR3nt: TGTGCCAGCAGTTATGGGGCAGGTTGGGAAGCTTTCTTT
abundance: .
d_gene: .
v_gene: TRBV6-5
j_gene: TRBJ1-1

CDR3aa: CASSYLRAPNTGELFF
CDR3nt: TGCGCCAGCAGTTACCTGAGAGCACCGAACACCGGGGAGCTGTTTTTT
abundance: .
d_gene: .
v_gene: TRBV4-1
j_gene: TRBJ2-2

CDR3aa: CATSRDRGGAGELFF
CDR3nt: TGTGCCACCAGCAGAGATAGAGGGGGCGCCGGGGAGCTGTTTTTT
abundance: .
d_gene: TRBD1
v_gene: TRBV15
j_gene: TRBJ2-2

CDR3aa: CASSSGGHGYTF
CDR3nt: TGTGCCAGCAGTTCGGGAGGCCATGGCTACACCTTC
abundance: .
d_gene: .
v_gene: TRBV27
j_gene: TRBJ1-2

CDR3aa: CASSLERVTRTQYGYTF
CDR3nt: TGTGCCAGCAGCTTAGAGCGTGTCACCAGAACGCAGTATGGCTACACCTTC
abundance: .
d_gene: .
v_gene: TRBV7-2
j_gene: TRBJ1-2

CDR3aa: CASSYGASSYEQYF
CDR3nt: TGTGCCAGCAGTTATGGGGCGAGCTCCTACGAGCAGTACTTC
abundance: .
d_gene: .
v_gene: TRBV6-5
j_gene: TRBJ2-7

CDR3aa: CASSLRQGYTGELFF
CDR3nt: TGTGCCAGCAGCTTGCGACAGGGTTACACCGGGGAGCTGTTTTTT
abundance: .
d_gene: TRBD1
v_gene: TRBV5-5
j_gene: TRBJ2-2

CDR3aa: CASSIAGGTYNEQFF
CDR3nt: TGTGCCAGTAGTATCGCGGGCGGGACTTACAATGAGCAGTTCTTC
abundance: .
d_gene: .
v_gene: TRBV19
j_gene: TRBJ2-1

CDR3aa: CSVEIPDRSYGYTF
CDR3nt: TGCAGCGTTGAAATCCCCGACAGGTCCTATGGCTACACCTTC
abundance: .
d_gene: .
v_gene: TRBV29-1
j_gene: TRBJ1-2

CDR3aa: CASSLAGVRDIQYF
CDR3nt: TGTGCCAGCAGCTTGGCCGGGGTCCGGGACATTCAGTACTTC
abundance: .
d_gene: .
v_gene: TRBV5-4
j_gene: TRBJ2-4

CDR3aa: CAISEGLATQETQYF
CDR3nt: TGTGCCATCAGTGAGGGACTAGCGACCCAAGAGACCCAGTACTTC
abundance: .
d_gene: TRBD2
v_gene: TRBV10-3
j_gene: TRBJ2-5

CDR3aa: CASSLGVPFEAFF
CDR3nt: TGTGCCAGCAGCTTAGGGGTGCCGTTTGAAGCTTTCTTT
abundance: .
d_gene: .
v_gene: TRBV7-8
j_gene: TRBJ1-1

CDR3aa: CASSLPPGRGDIQYF
CDR3nt: TGTGCCAGCAGTCTCCCCCCCGGGAGGGGGGACATTCAGTACTTC
abundance: .
d_gene: TRBD2
v_gene: TRBV28
j_gene: TRBJ2-4

CDR3aa: CASSPQAGYQPQHF
CDR3nt: TGCGCCAGCAGCCCCCAGGCAGGATATCAGCCCCAGCATTTT
abundance: .
d_gene: .
v_gene: TRBV5-1
j_gene: TRBJ1-5

CDR3aa: CASGFTGGEQFF
CDR3nt: TGTGCTAGTGGTTTCACAGGGGGCGAGCAGTTCTTC
abundance: few
d_gene: TRBD1
v_gene: TRBV12-5
j_gene: TRBJ2-1

CDR3aa: CATQRQGWNQPQHF
CDR3nt: TGTGCCACCCAACGACAGGGCTGGAATCAGCCCCAGCATTTT
abundance: .
d_gene: TRBD1
v_gene: TRBV6-5
j_gene: TRBJ1-5

CDR3aa: CASSVTYEQYF
CDR3nt: TGTGCCAGCAGCGTTACCTACGAGCAGTACTTC
abundance: medium-sized
d_gene: .
v_gene: TRBV5-6
j_gene: TRBJ2-7

CDR3aa: CASSETSGRNEQFF
CDR3nt: TGTGCCAGCAGCGAAACTAGCGGGAGAAATGAGCAGTTCTTC
abundance: .
d_gene: TRBD2
v_gene: TRBV13
j_gene: TRBJ2-1